One T cell receptor beta chain is described in this entry. What it recognizes is unknown. The data belong to a study of OX40 agonist ivuxolimab in advanced cancers. Study-wide context: Ivuxolimab, an antibody that agonizes OX40 (CD134), was administered to the patients.

Autoimmune disease history or systemic immunosuppression led to patients being barred. Germline loops: CDR1 SGHAT, CDR2 FQNNGV. The ends lost 5 bases at V and 5 bases at J; junction bases unmatched: 14. CDR3 length: 16 amino acids. Data came from immunoSEQ multiplex PCR; TCRdb stores just in-frame clones and leaves some out. The repertoire holds under 90,000 clones, under 90% seen once, with around 2.4% in the top ten. Overall study results and limits: On average, CD8+ T cells had more expanded clones than CD4+. The study observed clonal expansion of CD4+ and CD8+ blood T cells by week 6 at 0.1 to 3.0 mg/kg.

The source is an adult with an advanced solid tumor such as melanoma, head and neck, liver or kidney cancer. The rearrangement uses TRBV11-2 and TRBJ2-5; 7 nucleotides line up with TRBD1. The source was CD4+ or CD8+ T cells sorted from blood, collected in a trial of the OX40 agonist ivuxolimab. In DNA form, the CDR3 reads TGTGCCAGCAGCGTAGGTAGGACAGGCTTCGGGGAGACCCAGTACTTC. Protein product: CASSVGRTGFGETQYF.